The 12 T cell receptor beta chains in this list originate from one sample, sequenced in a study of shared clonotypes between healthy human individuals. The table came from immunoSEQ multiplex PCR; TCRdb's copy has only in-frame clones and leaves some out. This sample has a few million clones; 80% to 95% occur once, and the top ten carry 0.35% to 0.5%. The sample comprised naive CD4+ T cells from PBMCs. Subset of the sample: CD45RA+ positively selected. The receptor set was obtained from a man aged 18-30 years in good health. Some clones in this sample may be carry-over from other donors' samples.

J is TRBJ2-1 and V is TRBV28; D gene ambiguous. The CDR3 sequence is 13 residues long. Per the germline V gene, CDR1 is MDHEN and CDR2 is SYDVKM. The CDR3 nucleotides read TGTGCTCTAAGGTCACCCTTAGGCAATGAGCAGTTCTTC. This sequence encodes CALRSPLGNEQFF.

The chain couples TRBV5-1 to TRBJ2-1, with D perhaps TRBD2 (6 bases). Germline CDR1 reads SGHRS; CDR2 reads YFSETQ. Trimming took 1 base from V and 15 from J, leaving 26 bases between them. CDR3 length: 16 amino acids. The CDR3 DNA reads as TGCGCCAGCAGCTTGCCGACCGGGACTCCTCAGAGTCAGGGGTTCTTC. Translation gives CASSLPTGTPQSQGFF. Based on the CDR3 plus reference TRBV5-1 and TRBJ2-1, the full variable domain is KAGVTQTPRYLIKTRGQQVTLSCSPISGHRSVSWYQQTPGQGLQFLFEYFSETQRNKGNFPGRFSGRQFSNSRSEMNVSTLELGDSALYLCASSLPTGTPQSQGFFGPGTRLTVL.

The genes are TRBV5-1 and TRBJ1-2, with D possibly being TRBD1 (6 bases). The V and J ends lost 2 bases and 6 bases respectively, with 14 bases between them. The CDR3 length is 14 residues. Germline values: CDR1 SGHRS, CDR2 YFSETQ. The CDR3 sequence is CASSFGDTEHGYTF. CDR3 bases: TGCGCCAGCAGCTTCGGGGACACCGAACATGGCTACACCTTC.

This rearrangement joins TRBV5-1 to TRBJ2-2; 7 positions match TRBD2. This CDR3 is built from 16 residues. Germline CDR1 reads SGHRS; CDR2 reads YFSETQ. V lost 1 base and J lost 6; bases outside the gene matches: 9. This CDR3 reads CASSLFGGSEAGELFF. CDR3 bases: TGCGCCAGCAGCTTGTTCGGCGGGAGCGAGGCCGGGGAGCTGTTTTTT.

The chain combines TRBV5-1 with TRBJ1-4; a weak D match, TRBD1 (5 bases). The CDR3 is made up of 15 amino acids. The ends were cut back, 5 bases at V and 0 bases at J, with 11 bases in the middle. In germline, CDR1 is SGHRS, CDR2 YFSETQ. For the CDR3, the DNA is TGCGCCAGCAGACAAGGGGAAGCAACTAATGAAAAACTGTTTTTT. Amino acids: CASRQGEATNEKLFF.

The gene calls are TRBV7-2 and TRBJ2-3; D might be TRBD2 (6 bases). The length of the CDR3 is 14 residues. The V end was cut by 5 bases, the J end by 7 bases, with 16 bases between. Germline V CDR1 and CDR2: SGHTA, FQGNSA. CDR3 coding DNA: TGTGCCAGCAGCCTCCTCTTCGCGGGAAATACGCAGTATTTT. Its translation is CASSLLFAGNTQYF.

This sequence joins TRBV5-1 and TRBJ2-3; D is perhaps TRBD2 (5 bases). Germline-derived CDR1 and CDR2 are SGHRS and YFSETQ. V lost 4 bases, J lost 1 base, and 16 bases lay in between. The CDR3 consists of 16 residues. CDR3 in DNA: TGCGCCAGCAGCCGTAGAACGGCGGAGGGCACAGATACGCAGTATTTT. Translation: CASSRRTAEGTDTQYF.

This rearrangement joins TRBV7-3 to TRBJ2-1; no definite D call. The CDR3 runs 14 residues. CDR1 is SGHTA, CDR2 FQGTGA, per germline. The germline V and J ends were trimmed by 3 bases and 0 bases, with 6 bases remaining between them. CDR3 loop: CASSLGISYNEQFF. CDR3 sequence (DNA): TGTGCCAGCAGCTTGGGGATCTCCTACAATGAGCAGTTCTTC. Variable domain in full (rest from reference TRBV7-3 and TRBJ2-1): GAGVSQTPSNKVTEKGKYVELRCDPISGHTALYWYRQSLGQGPEFLIYFQGTGAADDSGLPNDRFFAVRPEGSVSTLKIQRTERGDSAVYLCASSLGISYNEQFFGPGTRLTVL.

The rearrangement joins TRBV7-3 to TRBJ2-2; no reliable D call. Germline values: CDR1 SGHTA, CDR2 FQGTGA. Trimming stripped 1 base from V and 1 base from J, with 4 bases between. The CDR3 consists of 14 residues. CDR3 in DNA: TGTGCCAGCAGCTTAAAGGGGAACACCGGGGAGCTGTTTTTT. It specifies CASSLKGNTGELFF.

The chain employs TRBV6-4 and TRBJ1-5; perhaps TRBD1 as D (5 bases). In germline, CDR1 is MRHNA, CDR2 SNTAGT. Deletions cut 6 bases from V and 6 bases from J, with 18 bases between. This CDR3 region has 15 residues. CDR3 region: CASSIPLGGGQPQHF. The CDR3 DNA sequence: TGTGCCAGCAGCATTCCGTTGGGGGGAGGTCAGCCCCAGCATTTT.

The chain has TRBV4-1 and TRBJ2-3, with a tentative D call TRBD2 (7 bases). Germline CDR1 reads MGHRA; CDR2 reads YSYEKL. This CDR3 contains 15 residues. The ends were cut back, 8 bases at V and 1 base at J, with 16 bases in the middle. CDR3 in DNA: TGCGCCAGCGCTGAGGGGGGGGCTCGCACAGATACGCAGTATTTT. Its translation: CASAEGGARTDTQYF.

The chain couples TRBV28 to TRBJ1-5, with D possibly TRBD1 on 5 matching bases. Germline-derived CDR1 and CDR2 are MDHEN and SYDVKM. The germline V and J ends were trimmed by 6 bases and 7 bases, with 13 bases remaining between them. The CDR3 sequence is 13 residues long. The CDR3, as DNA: TGTGCCAGCAGCTGGGGCACGGCACAGCCCCAGCATTTT. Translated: CASSWGTAQPQHF.